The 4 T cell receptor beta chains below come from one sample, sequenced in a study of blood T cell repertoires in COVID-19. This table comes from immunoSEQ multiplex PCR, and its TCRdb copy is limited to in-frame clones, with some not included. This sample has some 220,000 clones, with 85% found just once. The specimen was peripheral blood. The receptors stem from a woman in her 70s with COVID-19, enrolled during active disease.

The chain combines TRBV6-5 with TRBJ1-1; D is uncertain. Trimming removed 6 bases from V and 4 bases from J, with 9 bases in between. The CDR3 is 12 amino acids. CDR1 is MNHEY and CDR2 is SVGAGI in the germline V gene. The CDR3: CASRAPTTEAFF. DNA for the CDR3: TGTGCCAGCAGAGCCCCTACCACTGAAGCTTTCTTT.

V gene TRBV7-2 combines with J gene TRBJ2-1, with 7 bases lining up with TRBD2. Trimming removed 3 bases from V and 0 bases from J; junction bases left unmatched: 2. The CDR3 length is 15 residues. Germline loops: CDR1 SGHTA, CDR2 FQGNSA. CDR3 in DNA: TGTGCCAGCAGCTTCCCGGGGGGCTCCTACAATGAGCAGTTCTTC. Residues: CASSFPGGSYNEQFF.

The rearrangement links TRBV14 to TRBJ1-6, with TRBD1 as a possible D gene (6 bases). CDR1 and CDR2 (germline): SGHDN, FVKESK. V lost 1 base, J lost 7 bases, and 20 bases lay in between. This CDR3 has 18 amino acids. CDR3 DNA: TGTGCCAGCAGCCAAGGACAGGTTAAAAGGCCGATGAATTCACCCCTCCACTTT. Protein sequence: CASSQGQVKRPMNSPLHF.

This CDR3 is CASSTTVPGNTIYF. The CDR3 region has the DNA TGTGCCAGCAGCACGACAGTTCCCGGAAACACCATATATTTT. The genes are TRBV7-2 and TRBJ1-3, with D perhaps matching TRBD1 (5 bases). V dropped 5 bases and J dropped 4 bases, with 12 bases sitting between them. The CDR3 is made up of 14 amino acids. CDR1 SGHTA and CDR2 FQGNSA come from the germline V gene.